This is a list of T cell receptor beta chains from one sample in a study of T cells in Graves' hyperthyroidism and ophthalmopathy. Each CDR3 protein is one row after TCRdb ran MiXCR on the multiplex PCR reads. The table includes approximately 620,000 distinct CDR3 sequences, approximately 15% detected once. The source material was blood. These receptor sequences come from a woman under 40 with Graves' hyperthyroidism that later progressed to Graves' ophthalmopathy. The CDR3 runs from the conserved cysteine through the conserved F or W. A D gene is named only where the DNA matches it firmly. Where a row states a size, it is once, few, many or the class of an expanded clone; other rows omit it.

CASSSVRAGGPYNEQFF	TGTGCCAGCAGCTCGGTGAGGGCGGGAGGGCCCTACAATGAGCAGTTCTTC	few	TRBJ2-1	TRBD2	TRBV5-5
CASYFGRRTEAFF	TGTGCCAGTTACTTCGGACGGAGAACTGAAGCTTTCTTT	many	TRBJ1-1	-	TRBV6-1
CASSQLQDSYEQYF	TGTGCCAGCAGCCAATTACAGGACTCCTACGAGCAGTACTTC	few	TRBJ2-7	-	TRBV14
CSVKQGNTEAFF	TGCAGCGTGAAACAGGGGAACACTGAAGCTTTCTTT	many	TRBJ1-1	-	TRBV29-1
CASSSGAGSSYNEQFF	TGTGCCAGCAGCTCAGGGGCGGGTAGCTCCTACAATGAGCAGTTCTTC	-	TRBJ2-1	-	TRBV7-9
CASSISLESSYNEQFF	TGTGCCAGTAGTATAAGCCTGGAGAGCTCCTACAATGAGCAGTTCTTC	many	TRBJ2-1	-	TRBV19
CASSPKDRGELFF	TGTGCCAGCAGCCCCAAAGACCGCGGGGAGCTGTTTTTT	few	TRBJ2-2	-	TRBV7-9
CSAPKGDMNTEAFF	TGCAGTGCTCCGAAGGGAGACATGAACACTGAAGCTTTCTTT	-	TRBJ1-1	-	TRBV20-1
CASKTDRDEQYF	TGTGCCAGCAAAACCGACAGGGACGAGCAGTACTTC	many	TRBJ2-7	TRBD1	TRBV12-3/TRBV12-4
CASTGTATSYGYTF	TGTGCCAGCACCGGGACAGCTACTTCCTATGGCTACACCTTC	few	TRBJ1-2	TRBD1	TRBV7-2
CASSYGQTQPQHF	TGTGCCAGCAGTTACGGACAGACTCAGCCCCAGCATTTT	many	TRBJ1-5	-	TRBV6-6
CASSLGGRGAEAFF	TGTGCCAGCAGCTTAGGGGGGCGGGGGGCGGAAGCTTTCTTT	many	TRBJ1-1	-	TRBV7-2
CASSDRGRANTEAFF	TGTGCCAGTAGTGACAGGGGGAGAGCGAACACTGAAGCTTTCTTT	many	TRBJ1-1	TRBD1	TRBV19
CSVPAEWGGGGVTF	TGCAGCGTTCCAGCCGAGTGGGGGGGGGGAGGGGTTACCTTC	few	TRBJ1-2	-	TRBV29-1
CAISPGTGGDQPQHF	TGTGCCATCAGCCCCGGGACAGGGGGAGATCAGCCCCAGCATTTT	few	TRBJ1-5	TRBD1	TRBV10-3
CASSQFNSGGTNQPQHF	TGTGCCAGCAGCCAATTCAACTCGGGGGGGACCAATCAGCCCCAGCATTTT	-	TRBJ1-5	-	TRBV4-2
CASSPMGETQYF	TGTGCCAGCTCACCAATGGGAGAGACCCAGTACTTC	-	TRBJ2-5	-	TRBV18
CASSLTLAELGYF	TGCGCCAGCAGCCTTACCCTAGCGGAATTGGGGTATTTT	few	TRBJ2-3	TRBD2	TRBV4-1
CASSFAGGNYEQYF	TGCGCCAGCAGCTTTGCGGGAGGGAACTACGAGCAGTACTTC	few	TRBJ2-7	TRBD2	TRBV5-1
CASTPTVNTEAFF	TGCGCCAGCACCCCGACGGTGAACACTGAAGCTTTCTTT	many	TRBJ1-1	-	TRBV5-1
CASSQIGTGPTDTQYF	TGTGCCAGCAGCCAAATCGGAACGGGCCCCACAGATACGCAGTATTTT	many	TRBJ2-3	-	TRBV3-1
CASSLQGTGNTIYF	TGTGCCAGCAGCTTACAGGGTACTGGAAACACCATATATTTT	many	TRBJ1-3	-	TRBV12-3/TRBV12-4
CASSLEGRYSNQPQHF	TGTGCCAGCAGCCTAGAGGGACGGTATAGCAATCAGCCCCAGCATTTT	many	TRBJ1-5	-	TRBV7-8
CASSHGPSGRGLNEQFF	TGTGCCAGCAGCCATGGCCCTAGCGGGAGGGGCCTCAATGAGCAGTTCTTC	many	TRBJ2-1	TRBD2	TRBV3-1
CASSLDLSNQPQHF	TGTGCCAGCAGCTTGGACCTTAGCAATCAGCCCCAGCATTTT	few	TRBJ1-5	-	TRBV7-2
CASSPTGAGAAETQYF	TGTGCCAGCAGCCCTACTGGGGCGGGAGCCGCCGAGACCCAGTACTTC	few	TRBJ2-5	TRBD2	TRBV6-1